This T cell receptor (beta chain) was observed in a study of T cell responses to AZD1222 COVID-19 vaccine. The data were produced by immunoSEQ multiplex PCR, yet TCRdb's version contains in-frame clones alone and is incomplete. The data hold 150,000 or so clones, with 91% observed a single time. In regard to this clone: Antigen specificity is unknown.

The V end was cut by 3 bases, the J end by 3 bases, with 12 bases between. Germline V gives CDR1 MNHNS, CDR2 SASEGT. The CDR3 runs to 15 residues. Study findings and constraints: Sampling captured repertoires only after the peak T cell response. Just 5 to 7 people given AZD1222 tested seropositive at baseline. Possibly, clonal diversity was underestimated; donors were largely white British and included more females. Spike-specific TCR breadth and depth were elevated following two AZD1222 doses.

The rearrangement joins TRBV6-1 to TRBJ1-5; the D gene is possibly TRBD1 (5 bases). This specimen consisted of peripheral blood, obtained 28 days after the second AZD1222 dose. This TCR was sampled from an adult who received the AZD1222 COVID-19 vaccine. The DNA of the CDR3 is TGTGCCAGCAGTGAGATGGGGGGATCCAATCAGCCCCAGCATTTT. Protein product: CASSEMGGSNQPQHF.